The sequence of this T cell receptor (beta chain) was determined in a study of regulatory T cells in long-lasting Graves disease. General study points: When disease was persistent, TRBV28, TRBJ1-2 and TRBJ2-5 were the favored segments.

Library construction for TCR beta used iRepertoire HTBI primers and Arm-PCR of CDR3 regions. TCRdb ran MiXCR on the multiplex PCR reads and lists one entry per CDR3 protein. The table includes hundreds of thousands of distinct CDR3 sequences, approximately 13% detected once. With regard to this clonotype: No antigen is known for it. Since a much larger clone is just one base distant, this may be a read error.

As to time point: newly diagnosed GD, antithyroid drugs for less than 3 months. Making the TCR library involved RNA that had been extracted from PBMCs. The CDR3 is 16 amino acids. Germline V gene sequence: CDR1 SGHTA, CDR2 FQGNSA. Trimming pared 6 bases from V and 7 bases from J, leaving 22 bases between. These data also featured in a second study, about T cells in Graves' hyperthyroidism and ophthalmopathy. This second study says: From stable hyperthyroidism, ophthalmopathy was separated by a 13 V-J model.

This TCR was sampled from a man aged 25-45 years with Graves disease. The rearrangement joins TRBV7-2 to TRBJ2-1; maybe TRBD2 (6 bases). The source was peripheral blood mononuclear cells (PBMCs), collected at new diagnosis, from a patient treated with antithyroid drugs. This chain's CDR3 is CASSFLARELTNEQFF. CDR3 coding DNA: TGTGCCAGCAGTTTCCTAGCTCGGGAGCTCACTAATGAGCAGTTCTTC.